The 31 T cell receptor beta chains listed next were all sequenced from one sample in a study of T cell changes during pregnancy in multiple sclerosis. Generated by immunoSEQ multiplex PCR, the TCRdb table keeps only in-frame clones and is missing some. The repertoire holds about 51,000 clones, with about 91% as singletons. This specimen was CD8+ T cells from peripheral blood mononuclear cells, taken in the second trimester of pregnancy. These TCRs come from a female donor with multiple sclerosis, enrolled in a pregnancy study.

This chain connects TRBV5-4 to TRBJ2-3; 8 bases line up with TRBD2. Looked up from germline, CDR1 is SGHNT and CDR2 is YYREEE (reference sequence). With V trimmed by 4 bases and J by 1 base, 8 bases remained unmatched. CDR3 length: 16 amino acids. The CDR3 loop reads CASSGWDGGGTDTQYF. In DNA, the CDR3 is TGTGCCAGCAGCGGGTGGGACGGGGGGGGCACAGATACGCAGTATTTT.

J is TRBJ2-7 and V is TRBV5-1, with D maybe TRBD2 (5 bases). Germline-derived CDR1 and CDR2 are SGHRS and YFSETQ. Trimming left V 0 bases short and J 5 bases short, with 6 bases between. CDR3 length: 12 residues. Written as DNA, the CDR3 is TGCGCCAGCAGCTTGGACGGGAACGAGCAGTACTTC. Its translation: CASSLDGNEQYF.

CDR3 region: CASSLGRSGGTEAFF. Written as DNA, the CDR3 is TGTGCCAGCAGCTTAGGGCGGTCTGGAGGGACTGAAGCTTTCTTT. The chain links TRBV7-6 to TRBJ1-1, with D unclear. V lost 1 base and J lost 5, with 14 bases in between. The germline V gene encodes CDR1 SGHVS and CDR2 FNYEAQ. The CDR3 is made up of 15 amino acids.

The rearrangement links TRBV6-5 to TRBJ1-4; D is ambiguous. Germline V gene sequence: CDR1 MNHEY, CDR2 SVGAGI. This CDR3 region has 14 residues. V dropped 0 bases and J dropped 3 bases, with 5 bases sitting between them. The CDR3 DNA follows: TGTGCCAGCAGTTACTCCAGTCCTAATGAAAAACTGTTTTTT. Protein: CASSYSSPNEKLFF.

This clone was found once. J is TRBJ1-1 and V is TRBV4-3; D is possibly TRBD1 (5 bases). Germline loops: CDR1 LGHNA, CDR2 YSLEER. V lost 3 bases, J lost 4 bases, and 18 bases lay in between. The CDR3 spans 16 residues. The CDR3 region is CASSQGGGEVGTEAFF. CDR3 nucleotide sequence: TGCGCCAGCAGCCAGGGGGGGGGTGAGGTCGGCACTGAAGCTTTCTTT.

This clone occurred once. The V and J genes are TRBV6-5 and TRBJ2-3; a possible D gene is TRBD2 (6 bases). V was shortened by 6 bases and J by 1 base, with 11 bases between the two germline ends. Germline CDR1 is MNHEY and CDR2 is SVGAGI. The CDR3 is made up of 14 amino acids. The DNA for the CDR3 is TGTGCCAGCAGAGCGGGCGGGGGCACAGATACGCAGTATTTT. Amino acid sequence: CASRAGGGTDTQYF.

This clone was observed a single time. This chain links TRBV28 with TRBJ2-3, with D unresolved. Deletions cut 2 bases from V and 2 bases from J, with 8 bases between. The CDR3 consists of 14 residues. The germline V gene has CDR1 MDHEN and CDR2 SYDVKM. In nucleotides, the CDR3 is TGTGCCAGCAGTTTAACAGATTCCACAGATACGCAGTATTTT. It translates to CASSLTDSTDTQYF.

This clone counts as medium-sized. J is TRBJ2-7 and V is TRBV7-6; 9 nucleotides agree with TRBD1. CDR1 and CDR2 (germline): SGHVS, FNYEAQ. The CDR3 extends over 16 amino acids. V shed 1 base and J 3 bases; nucleotides not matched to a gene: 7. The CDR3, as DNA: TGTGCCAGCAGCTTAGAGCCGGGACAGGGAATCTACGAGCAGTACTTC. This sequence encodes CASSLEPGQGIYEQYF. Using reference TRBV7-6 and TRBJ2-7 for the parts outside the CDR3, the full variable domain is GAGVSQSPRYKVTKRGQDVALRCDPISGHVSLYWYRQALGQGPEFLTYFNYEAQQDKSGLPNDRFSAERPEGSISTLTIQRTEQRDSAMYRCASSLEPGQGIYEQYFGPGTRLTVT.

The chain links TRBV6-1 to TRBJ1-2, with 8 bases that match TRBD1. CDR3 size: 12 residues. The ends lost 4 bases at V and 6 bases at J; junction bases unmatched: 1. Germline values: CDR1 MNHNS, CDR2 SASEGT. The CDR3 bases are TGTGCCAGCAGTGCGGGACAGGATGGCTACACCTTC. Its protein is CASSAGQDGYTF.

J is TRBJ1-2 and V is TRBV11-2; TRBD1 aligns across 8 bases. J lost 8 bases, V lost 5 bases, and 13 bases had no gene match. The V gene's germline CDR1 is SGHAT and CDR2 FQNNGV. This CDR3 has 15 residues. This CDR3 is CASSPGQAEVGGYTF. For the CDR3, the DNA is TGTGCCAGCAGCCCGGGACAGGCGGAGGTTGGAGGCTACACCTTC. Combining the CDR3 with reference TRBV11-2 and TRBJ1-2 gives the whole variable domain EAGVAQSPRYKIIEKRQSVAFWCNPISGHATLYWYQQILGQGPKLLIQFQNNGVVDDSQLPKDRFSAERLKGVDSTLKIQPAKLEDSAVYLCASSPGQAEVGGYTFGSGTRLTVV.

The CDR3 sequence is CASSLGTGVSYEQYF. Here the CDR3 DNA reads TGTGCCAGCAGTTTGGGGACAGGGGTTTCCTACGAGCAGTACTTC. V usage is TRBV27 and J usage is TRBJ2-7, with 10 bases fitting TRBD1. In germline, CDR1 is MNHEY, CDR2 SMNVEV (reference sequence). V dropped 3 bases and J dropped 1; count of bases not matched to a gene: 3. The CDR3 totals 15 residues.

This rearrangement joins TRBV11-1 to TRBJ1-2, with 10 bases identical to TRBD1. The CDR3 has 15 amino acids. Germline V gene lookup returns CDR1 SGHAT and CDR2 FQDESV (reference sequence). The J segment lost 4 bases and the V segment lost 5 bases, leaving 7 bases of the junction unmatched. This chain's CDR3 is CASSHWDRGGYGYTF. For the CDR3, the DNA is TGTGCCAGCAGCCATTGGGACAGGGGAGGCTATGGCTACACCTTC.

The CDR3 DNA sequence: TGTGCCACCAGCAGAGGAGGTTTGGGACTAGCGGATTCCCAAGAGACCCAGTACTTC. It translates to CATSRGGLGLADSQETQYF. The chain employs TRBV15 and TRBJ2-5, with 11 bases lining up with TRBD2. After removal of 1 base from V and 1 base from J, the junction contained 11 bases not matched to a gene. This CDR3 has 19 residues. Germline V gene lookup returns CDR1 LNHNV and CDR2 YYDKDF (reference sequence).

This rearrangement joins TRBV9 to TRBJ1-1; a weak D match, TRBD1 (6 bases). The V and J ends lost 3 bases and 0 bases respectively, with 12 bases between them. CDR1 is SGDLS and CDR2 is YYNGEE in the germline V gene. The CDR3 has 15 residues. In nucleotides, the CDR3 is TGTGCCAGCAGCGACCGGACAGATTTGAACACTGAAGCTTTCTTT. It yields the protein CASSDRTDLNTEAFF.

This clone was seen once. J is TRBJ2-1 and V is TRBV10-3; 15 bases align to TRBD2. Trimming cost V 2 bases and J 9 bases; bases outside gene matches: 14. Germline-derived CDR1 and CDR2 are ENHRY and SYGVKD. The CDR3 is 19 amino acids. The CDR3 nucleotides are TGTGCCATCAGTGAGGGGACTAGCGGGGGGCTCGAAGACCGGGGTGAGCAGTTCTTC. Translated: CAISEGTSGGLEDRGEQFF.

The chain couples TRBV5-5 to TRBJ2-7, with 9 bases fitting TRBD1. The V gene end was trimmed by 4 bases and the J gene end by 2 bases; junction bases not matched to a gene: 7. Per the germline V gene, CDR1 is SGHKS and CDR2 is YYEKEE (reference sequence). The CDR3 contains 15 residues. The CDR3 here is CASSGDRDFPYEQYF. For the CDR3, the DNA is TGTGCCAGCAGCGGGGACAGGGATTTTCCCTACGAGCAGTACTTC.

J is TRBJ2-7 and V is TRBV5-1; TRBD1 might be the D (6 bases). With 2 bases removed from V and 7 bases from J, the gap between germline ends came to 10 bases. In germline, CDR1 is SGHRS, CDR2 YFSETQ. The CDR3 spans 12 residues. CDR3: CASSFIQGEQYF. As DNA, the CDR3 is TGCGCCAGCAGCTTCATACAGGGTGAGCAGTACTTC.

The chain joins TRBV23-1 to TRBJ1-2; D ambiguous. TRBV23-1 carries the ORF label, with uncertain function. The germline V and J ends were trimmed by 3 bases and 4 bases, with 18 bases remaining between them. The CDR3 extends over 16 amino acids. CDR3 nucleotides: TGCGCCAGCAGTCATAGTACGGGAGTTTCTTTCTATGGCTACACCTTC. Translating gives CASSHSTGVSFYGYTF.

The V gene is TRBV4-3, the J gene TRBJ1-1; D possibly corresponds to TRBD1 (5 bases). This CDR3 is built from 13 residues. Trimming took 1 base from V and 10 from J, leaving 13 bases between them. CDR1 LGHNA and CDR2 YSLEER come from the germline V gene. The CDR3 sequence: CASSQGTGRAAFF. The CDR3 DNA sequence: TGCGCCAGCAGCCAAGGCACAGGCCGCGCAGCTTTCTTT.

V is TRBV18 and J is TRBJ2-2; 10 bases are shared with TRBD1. The germline gives CDR1 KGHSH, CDR2 LQKENI. V lost 7 bases and J lost 0; bases outside the gene matches: 8. This CDR3 region has 17 residues. The CDR3 nucleotides read TGTGCCAGCTACGGGACAGGGGCACTATCGAACACCGGGGAGCTGTTTTTT. Its protein is CASYGTGALSNTGELFF. The whole variable domain, filled in from reference TRBV18 and TRBJ2-2, reads NAGVMQNPRHLVRRRGQEARLRCSPMKGHSHVYWYRQLPEEGLKFMVYLQKENIIDESGMPKERFSAEFPKEGPSILRIQQVVRGDSAAYFCASYGTGALSNTGELFFGEGSRLTVL.

The genes are TRBV7-8 and TRBJ1-4; 9 bases map to TRBD1. V lost 3 bases and J lost 8; bases outside the gene matches: 7. The CDR3 totals 15 residues. CDR1 and CDR2 (germline): SGHVS, FQNEAQ. CDR3 sequence (DNA): TGTGCCAGCAGCTTTCGACAGGGGGTTAGCGAAAAACTGTTTTTT. Protein sequence: CASSFRQGVSEKLFF.

This chain uses TRBV6-6 with TRBJ1-5; 7 bases are a match to TRBD1. Germline CDR1 and CDR2: MNHNY and SVGAGI (reference sequence). This CDR3 spans 14 amino acids. After removal of 6 bases from V and 3 bases from J, the junction contained 5 bases not matched to a gene. The CDR3 DNA is TGTGCCAGCAGGGCCAGGGGGTACAATCAGCCCCAGCATTTT. Translation gives CASRARGYNQPQHF.

This sequence joins TRBV6-4 and TRBJ2-1, with TRBD2 matching 15 bases. Trimming cost V 6 bases and J 5 bases; bases outside gene matches: 11. Per the germline V gene, CDR1 is MRHNA and CDR2 is SNTAGT. The CDR3 has 18 residues. CDR3 amino acids: CASSPGLAGGLLDNEQFF. CDR3 nucleotides: TGTGCCAGCAGCCCGGGACTAGCGGGGGGACTGCTAGACAATGAGCAGTTCTTC.

J is TRBJ2-1 and V is TRBV29-1; TRBD2 aligns across 15 bases. CDR1 SQVTM and CDR2 ANQGSEA come from the germline V gene. J was trimmed by 2 bases and V by 3 bases; bases with no gene match: 2. CDR3 size: 16 residues. The CDR3 bases are TGCAGCGTTGAGCGGACTAGCGGGGGGGCCTACAATGAGCAGTTCTTC. Encoded protein: CSVERTSGGAYNEQFF.

Here the CDR3 reads CASTYGTGGYNEQFF. CDR3 nucleotides: TGTGCCAGCACCTACGGGACAGGGGGCTACAATGAGCAGTTCTTC. The chain is built from TRBV6-5 and TRBJ2-1; 11 bases are a match to TRBD1. V lost 7 bases to trimming and J lost 3 bases; unmatched junction nucleotides: 5. Germline V gene data show CDR1 as MNHEY and CDR2 as SVGAGI. The CDR3 runs 15 residues.

V is TRBV4-3 and J is TRBJ1-2, with 10 bases identical to TRBD1. This CDR3 is 18 amino acids long. V was pared by 1 base and J by 1 base, with 9 bases of the junction left unmatched. Germline loops: CDR1 LGHNA, CDR2 YSLEER. The CDR3 bases are TGCGCCAGCAGCCAAGTCACCGGGACAGGGGAGCTTAACTATGGCTACACCTTC. It translates to CASSQVTGTGELNYGYTF.

This chain links TRBV5-6 with TRBJ1-1; D perhaps matches TRBD1 (6 bases). CDR1 SGHDT and CDR2 YYEEEE come from the germline V gene. The length of the CDR3 is 15 residues. Trimming took 3 bases from V and 5 from J, leaving 17 bases between them. For the CDR3, the DNA is TGTGCCAGCAGCTGGAGGACAGTCGGGCTGACTGAAGCTTTCTTT. Residues: CASSWRTVGLTEAFF.

This clone appeared once. The rearrangement uses TRBV19 and TRBJ1-2; D is possibly TRBD1 (5 bases). Trimming took off 3 bases at V and 4 bases at J, with 9 bases between the two ends. CDR1 is LNHDA, CDR2 SQIVND, per germline (reference sequence). This CDR3 has 13 residues. The CDR3 region has the DNA TGTGCCAGTAGTATCGGGGGAAGCTATGGCTACACCTTC. Amino acid sequence: CASSIGGSYGYTF.

CDR3 protein: CASSLIASGGDQETQYF. The CDR3 nucleotides read TGTGCCAGCAGCTTGATAGCTAGCGGGGGGGACCAAGAGACCCAGTACTTC. The chain couples TRBV5-6 to TRBJ2-5; TRBD2 matches at 12 bases. Germline-derived CDR1 and CDR2 are SGHDT and YYEEEE. The CDR3 has 17 residues. The V gene end was trimmed by 1 base and the J gene end by 0 bases; junction bases not matched to a gene: 4. Together with reference TRBV5-6 and TRBJ2-5, the CDR3 gives the full variable domain: DAGVTQSPTHLIKTRGQQVTLRCSPKSGHDTVSWYQQALGQGPQFIFQYYEEEERQRGNFPDRFSGHQFPNYSSELNVNALLLGDSALYLCASSLIASGGDQETQYFGPGTRLLVL.

This clone was seen only once. V is TRBV27 and J is TRBJ2-7; unclear D gene. The CDR3 extends over 13 amino acids. From germline, CDR1 is MNHEY and CDR2 SMNVEV (reference sequence). The V end was cut by 5 bases, the J end by 6 bases, with 14 bases between. In nucleotides, the CDR3 is TGTGCCAGCAGTGCGGTCCCCCGGAGCGAGCAGTACTTC. It translates to CASSAVPRSEQYF.

This chain connects TRBV11-2 to TRBJ2-1, with D tentatively TRBD2 (5 bases). Germline V gene sequence: CDR1 SGHAT, CDR2 FQNNGV. Trimming removed 4 bases at V and 5 bases at J, with 12 bases between. The CDR3 loop spans 14 amino acids. The CDR3: CASSSSDWNNEQFF. The CDR3 DNA is TGTGCCAGCAGCTCCTCGGACTGGAACAATGAGCAGTTCTTC.